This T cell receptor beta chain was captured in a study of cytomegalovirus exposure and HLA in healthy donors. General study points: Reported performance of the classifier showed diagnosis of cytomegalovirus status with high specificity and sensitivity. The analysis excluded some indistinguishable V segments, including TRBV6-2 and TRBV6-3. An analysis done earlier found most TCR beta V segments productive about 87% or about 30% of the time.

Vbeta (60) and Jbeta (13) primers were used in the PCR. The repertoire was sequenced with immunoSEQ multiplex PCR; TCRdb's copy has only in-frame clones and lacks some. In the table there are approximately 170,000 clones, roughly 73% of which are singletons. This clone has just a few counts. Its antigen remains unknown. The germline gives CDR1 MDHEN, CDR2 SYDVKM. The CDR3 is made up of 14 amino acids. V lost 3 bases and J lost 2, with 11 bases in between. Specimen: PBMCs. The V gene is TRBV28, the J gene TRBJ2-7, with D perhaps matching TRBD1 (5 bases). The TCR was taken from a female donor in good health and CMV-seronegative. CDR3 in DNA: TGTGCCAGCAGTTTGCCACAGGAAGCCTACGAGCAGTACTTC. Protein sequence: CASSLPQEAYEQYF.